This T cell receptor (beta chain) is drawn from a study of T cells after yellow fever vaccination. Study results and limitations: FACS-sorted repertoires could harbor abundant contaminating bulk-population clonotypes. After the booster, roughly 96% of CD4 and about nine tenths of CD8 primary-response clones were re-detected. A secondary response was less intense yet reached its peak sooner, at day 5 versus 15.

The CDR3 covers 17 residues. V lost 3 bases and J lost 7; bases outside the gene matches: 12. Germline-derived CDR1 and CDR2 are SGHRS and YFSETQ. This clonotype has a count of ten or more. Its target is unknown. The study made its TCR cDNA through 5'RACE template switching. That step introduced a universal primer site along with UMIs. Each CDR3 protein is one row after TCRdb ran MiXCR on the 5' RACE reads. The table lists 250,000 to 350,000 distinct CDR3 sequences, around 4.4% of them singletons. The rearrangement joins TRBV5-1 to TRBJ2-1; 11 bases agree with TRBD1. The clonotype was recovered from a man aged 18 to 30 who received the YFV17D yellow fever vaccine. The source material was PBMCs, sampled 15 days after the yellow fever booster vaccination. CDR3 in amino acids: CASSYTPGTGGANEQFF. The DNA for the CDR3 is TGCGCCAGCAGCTACACTCCCGGGACAGGGGGTGCGAATGAGCAGTTCTTC.